This T cell receptor beta chain was sequenced for a study of cytomegalovirus exposure and HLA in healthy donors. Study-wide results and caveats: Roughly uniform depth of sequencing across donors was assumed in presence/absence analyses. Association with HLA alleles at 0.05 false discovery rate was found for around 17,000 TCR beta sequences in a later analysis. For TCR beta chains, V- and J-gene trimming was later linked to a missense DCLRE1C variant.

Researchers ran the PCR with 60 Vbeta and 13 Jbeta primers. This table comes from immunoSEQ multiplex PCR, and its TCRdb copy is limited to in-frame clones, with some not included. Its table records 110,000 to 150,000 clones. The CDR3 covers 15 residues. Germline V gene data show CDR1 as SEHNR and CDR2 as FQNEAQ (reference sequence). Trimming took 5 bases from V and 4 from J; bases not matched to a gene: 10. Each of the donors was a healthy bone marrow donor. As concerns this clone: Its specificity is unknown.

The sample was PBMCs. The chain uses TRBV7-9 and TRBJ1-2; 7 bases map to TRBD1. The clonotype was recovered from a young woman in good health and CMV-seronegative. This CDR3 reads CASSDMRAGGYGYTF. CDR3 DNA: TGTGCCAGCAGCGACATGAGGGCAGGGGGCTATGGCTACACCTTC.